Listed below are T cell receptor beta chains from one sample, sequenced in a study of PD-1 blockade in classical Hodgkin lymphoma. The data were produced by immunoSEQ multiplex PCR, yet TCRdb's version contains in-frame clones alone and is incomplete. The sample yields 20,000 to 30,000 clones, 91% seen once. Sequenced input: CD4+ T cells from blood. These receptor sequences come from a human donor with classical Hodgkin lymphoma. Each CDR3 is given with its conserved first and last residue. The D gene is left open where the match is weak. Size is omitted from some rows. Given values are once, few, many or a class for expanded clones.

v_call: TRBV11-2
j_call: TRBJ1-6
d_call: TRBD1
clone_size: few
cdr3_aa: CASSLGQGNSPLHF
cdr3_nt: TGTGCCAGCAGCTTGGGACAGGGGAATTCACCCCTCCACTTT

v_call: TRBV18
j_call: TRBJ2-3
d_call: TRBD1
clone_size: .
cdr3_aa: CASSPWTGDADTQYF
cdr3_nt: TGTGCCAGCTCACCATGGACAGGGGACGCAGATACGCAGTATTTT

v_call: TRBV19
j_call: TRBJ1-5
d_call: .
clone_size: .
cdr3_aa: CASSRGTHQPQHF
cdr3_nt: TGTGCCAGTAGTAGAGGGACACATCAGCCCCAGCATTTT

v_call: TRBV7-9
j_call: TRBJ2-5
d_call: .
clone_size: .
cdr3_aa: CASSLGDSTETQYF
cdr3_nt: TGTGCCAGCAGCTTAGGGGACTCCACCGAGACCCAGTACTTC

v_call: TRBV4-3
j_call: TRBJ2-1
d_call: .
clone_size: .
cdr3_aa: CASSPLVGGARNEQFF
cdr3_nt: TGCGCCAGCAGCCCCCTGGTAGGGGGGGCTAGAAATGAGCAGTTCTTC

v_call: TRBV20-1
j_call: TRBJ1-1
d_call: .
clone_size: .
cdr3_aa: CKTIRNTEAFF
cdr3_nt: TGCAAGACGATCAGGAACACTGAAGCTTTCTTT

v_call: TRBV7-2
j_call: TRBJ2-7
d_call: .
clone_size: .
cdr3_aa: CASSLGTDWGFEQYF
cdr3_nt: TGTGCCAGCAGCTTAGGGACAGATTGGGGTTTTGAGCAGTACTTC

v_call: TRBV18
j_call: TRBJ2-1
d_call: TRBD1
clone_size: .
cdr3_aa: CASSPQTGGANNEQFF
cdr3_nt: TGTGCCAGCTCACCCCAGACAGGGGGGGCTAACAATGAGCAGTTCTTC

v_call: TRBV5-1
j_call: TRBJ2-7
d_call: .
clone_size: once
cdr3_aa: CASSLDRVDPYEQYF
cdr3_nt: TGCGCCAGCAGCTTGGACAGGGTGGATCCCTACGAGCAGTACTTC

v_call: TRBV7-9
j_call: TRBJ2-7
d_call: .
clone_size: .
cdr3_aa: CASSLARGPYEQYF
cdr3_nt: TGTGCCAGCAGCTTAGCTCGGGGACCCTACGAGCAGTACTTC

v_call: TRBV7-2
j_call: TRBJ1-1
d_call: TRBD1
clone_size: .
cdr3_aa: CASSLDRTNTEAFF
cdr3_nt: TGTGCCAGCAGCCTGGACAGGACGAACACTGAAGCTTTCTTT

v_call: TRBV28
j_call: TRBJ1-2
d_call: TRBD1
clone_size: .
cdr3_aa: CASSRQGDYTF
cdr3_nt: TGTGCCAGCAGCCGACAGGGGGACTACACCTTC

v_call: TRBV15
j_call: TRBJ2-5
d_call: .
clone_size: .
cdr3_aa: CATSRDGRGQETQYF
cdr3_nt: TGTGCCACCAGCAGGGACGGACGGGGCCAAGAGACCCAGTACTTC

v_call: TRBV10-3
j_call: TRBJ2-3
d_call: TRBD1
clone_size: .
cdr3_aa: CAISVQQGASGSDTQYF
cdr3_nt: TGTGCCATCAGTGTACAACAGGGGGCGTCGGGGTCAGATACGCAGTATTTT

v_call: TRBV10-3
j_call: TRBJ1-5
d_call: TRBD1
clone_size: .
cdr3_aa: CAISEPGTGVNQPQHF
cdr3_nt: TGTGCCATCAGTGAGCCCGGGACAGGAGTCAATCAGCCCCAGCATTTT

v_call: TRBV28
j_call: TRBJ2-7
d_call: TRBD2
clone_size: .
cdr3_aa: CASSWGMGTTLPSSYEQYF
cdr3_nt: TGTGCCAGCAGTTGGGGGATGGGGACTACTCTCCCGAGCTCCTACGAGCAGTACTTC

v_call: TRBV30
j_call: TRBJ1-6
d_call: TRBD1
clone_size: .
cdr3_aa: CAWRKTGGFGSPLHF
cdr3_nt: TGTGCCTGGAGGAAAACAGGGGGTTTTGGTTCACCCCTCCACTTT

v_call: TRBV7-9
j_call: TRBJ2-3
d_call: TRBD2
clone_size: .
cdr3_aa: CASSLSPGVAGIKDTQYF
cdr3_nt: TGTGCCAGCAGCTTATCCCCGGGGGTAGCGGGGATTAAAGATACGCAGTATTTT

v_call: TRBV7-8
j_call: TRBJ2-5
d_call: .
clone_size: .
cdr3_aa: CASSLAIGGGETQYF
cdr3_nt: TGTGCCAGCAGCTTAGCGATCGGGGGCGGAGAGACCCAGTACTTC

v_call: TRBV4-1
j_call: TRBJ2-3
d_call: .
clone_size: .
cdr3_aa: CASSPGPLLTDTQYF
cdr3_nt: TGCGCCAGCAGCCCTGGGCCTCTTCTCACAGATACGCAGTATTTT

v_call: TRBV9
j_call: TRBJ2-5
d_call: TRBD1
clone_size: .
cdr3_aa: CASSSRQGMGETQYF
cdr3_nt: TGTGCCAGCAGCTCAAGACAGGGGATGGGAGAGACCCAGTACTTC

v_call: TRBV2
j_call: TRBJ1-2
d_call: TRBD1
clone_size: .
cdr3_aa: CASSGGDRGDYGYTF
cdr3_nt: TGTGCCAGCAGCGGCGGGGACAGGGGCGACTATGGCTACACCTTC

v_call: TRBV29-1
j_call: TRBJ2-7
d_call: TRBD1
clone_size: .
cdr3_aa: CSVTRTGSYEQYF
cdr3_nt: TGCAGCGTTACCCGGACAGGCTCCTACGAGCAGTACTTC

v_call: TRBV27
j_call: TRBJ1-1
d_call: .
clone_size: .
cdr3_aa: CASSLRGLTEAFF
cdr3_nt: TGTGCCAGCAGTTTAAGGGGTCTCACTGAAGCTTTCTTT

v_call: TRBV6-4
j_call: TRBJ1-1
d_call: .
clone_size: .
cdr3_aa: CASGTEVGTEAFF
cdr3_nt: TGTGCCAGCGGCACAGAGGTAGGCACTGAAGCTTTCTTT

v_call: TRBV18
j_call: TRBJ2-7
d_call: .
clone_size: .
cdr3_aa: CASSPRGRGDNEQYF
cdr3_nt: TGTGCCAGCTCACCCCGAGGCAGAGGGGATAACGAGCAGTACTTC

v_call: TRBV4-2
j_call: TRBJ2-2
d_call: TRBD2
clone_size: .
cdr3_aa: CASSQLLAGSTGELFF
cdr3_nt: TGTGCCAGCAGCCAACTACTAGCGGGGTCGACCGGGGAGCTGTTTTTT

v_call: TRBV10-3
j_call: TRBJ1-4
d_call: .
clone_size: .
cdr3_aa: CAISDPGRLVGEKLFF
cdr3_nt: TGTGCCATCAGTGACCCGGGACGACTCGTCGGAGAAAAACTGTTTTTT

v_call: TRBV19
j_call: TRBJ2-2
d_call: TRBD1
clone_size: .
cdr3_aa: CASSFSTGDPNTGELFF
cdr3_nt: TGTGCCAGTAGTTTCTCGACAGGGGACCCGAACACCGGGGAGCTGTTTTTT

v_call: TRBV4-1
j_call: TRBJ2-1
d_call: .
clone_size: few
cdr3_aa: CASSLWQGKHNEQFF
cdr3_nt: TGCGCCAGCAGCCTCTGGCAGGGTAAGCACAATGAGCAGTTCTTC

v_call: TRBV6-5
j_call: TRBJ1-5
d_call: .
clone_size: .
cdr3_aa: CASSPVWGRHQPQHF
cdr3_nt: TGTGCCAGCAGCCCCGTTTGGGGGCGCCATCAGCCCCAGCATTTT

v_call: TRBV7-6
j_call: TRBJ2-1
d_call: .
clone_size: .
cdr3_aa: CASSPSSILLGDEQFF
cdr3_nt: TGTGCCAGCAGCCCCAGCTCGATCCTGCTGGGCGATGAGCAGTTCTTC

v_call: TRBV14
j_call: TRBJ1-2
d_call: .
clone_size: .
cdr3_aa: CASSQDRPGDYGYTF
cdr3_nt: TGTGCCAGCAGCCAAGACAGGCCAGGTGACTATGGCTACACCTTC

v_call: TRBV2
j_call: TRBJ1-6
d_call: TRBD1
clone_size: .
cdr3_aa: CASSGTGHSPLHF
cdr3_nt: TGTGCCAGTTCCGGGACAGGACATTCACCCCTCCACTTT

v_call: TRBV14
j_call: TRBJ1-2
d_call: .
clone_size: .
cdr3_aa: CASSHLEDGYTF
cdr3_nt: TGTGCCAGCAGCCACCTAGAGGATGGCTACACCTTC

v_call: TRBV5-4
j_call: TRBJ1-4
d_call: .
clone_size: .
cdr3_aa: CASSLESATNEKLFF
cdr3_nt: TGTGCCAGCAGCTTGGAGTCGGCAACTAATGAAAAACTGTTTTTT

v_call: TRBV25-1
j_call: TRBJ2-5
d_call: .
clone_size: .
cdr3_aa: CASSDKETQYF
cdr3_nt: TGTGCCAGCAGTGACAAAGAGACCCAGTACTTC

v_call: TRBV2
j_call: TRBJ1-2
d_call: .
clone_size: .
cdr3_aa: CASILGRAEASNYGYTF
cdr3_nt: .

v_call: TRBV7-2
j_call: TRBJ1-3
d_call: .
clone_size: .
cdr3_aa: CASSTRGPTLGNTIYF
cdr3_nt: TGTGCCAGCAGCACCCGAGGGCCCACGTTGGGAAACACCATATATTTT

v_call: TRBV10-1
j_call: TRBJ2-2
d_call: TRBD1
clone_size: few
cdr3_aa: CASSQDRETLPRSGELFF
cdr3_nt: TGCGCCAGCAGCCAAGACAGGGAAACCCTCCCCCGCTCCGGGGAGCTGTTTTTT

v_call: TRBV2
j_call: TRBJ2-7
d_call: .
clone_size: .
cdr3_aa: CASTSAGARISYEQYF
cdr3_nt: TGTGCCAGCACCAGCGCTGGGGCGCGTATCTCCTACGAGCAGTACTTC

v_call: TRBV9
j_call: TRBJ2-1
d_call: TRBD2
clone_size: .
cdr3_aa: CASSVGRSGGRNEQFF
cdr3_nt: TGTGCCAGCAGCGTAGGCCGCAGCGGGGGTCGGAATGAGCAGTTCTTC

v_call: TRBV5-1
j_call: TRBJ2-1
d_call: TRBD2
clone_size: .
cdr3_aa: CASSSGQAGGNEQFF
cdr3_nt: TGCGCCAGCAGCTCCGGGCAAGCGGGGGGCAATGAGCAGTTCTTC

v_call: TRBV9
j_call: TRBJ2-5
d_call: .
clone_size: .
cdr3_aa: CASSTEGGPPKETQYF
cdr3_nt: TGTGCCAGCAGCACGGAGGGGGGGCCTCCCAAAGAGACCCAGTACTTC

v_call: TRBV2
j_call: TRBJ1-5
d_call: TRBD1
clone_size: .
cdr3_aa: CASSQGQGTQPQHF
cdr3_nt: TGTGCCAGCAGTCAGGGACAGGGGACTCAGCCCCAGCATTTT

v_call: TRBV27
j_call: TRBJ1-2
d_call: .
clone_size: .
cdr3_aa: CASSLSQIPLGYTF
cdr3_nt: TGTGCCAGCAGTTTATCGCAGATCCCTCTAGGCTACACCTTC

v_call: TRBV5-1
j_call: TRBJ1-6
d_call: .
clone_size: .
cdr3_aa: CASSREGFYNSPLHF
cdr3_nt: TGCGCCAGCAGCCGCGAAGGGTTCTATAATTCACCCCTCCACTTT

v_call: TRBV2
j_call: TRBJ2-7
d_call: TRBD1
clone_size: .
cdr3_aa: CASSEAPGTGYEQYF
cdr3_nt: TGTGCCAGCAGTGAAGCCCCAGGGACAGGGTACGAGCAGTACTTC

v_call: TRBV4-2
j_call: TRBJ2-5
d_call: TRBD2
clone_size: .
cdr3_aa: CASSQVSGGAAETQYF
cdr3_nt: TGTGCCAGCAGCCAAGTTAGCGGGGGGGCCGCCGAGACCCAGTACTTC

v_call: TRBV7-2
j_call: TRBJ1-2
d_call: .
clone_size: .
cdr3_aa: CASSTSFGPGLNYTF
cdr3_nt: TGTGCCAGCAGCACCTCATTCGGACCTGGGCTGAACTACACCTTC

v_call: TRBV29-1
j_call: TRBJ1-2
d_call: .
clone_size: few
cdr3_aa: CSVPRTDLYGYTF
cdr3_nt: TGCAGCGTCCCCAGGACAGATCTCTATGGCTACACCTTC

v_call: TRBV19
j_call: TRBJ1-2
d_call: .
clone_size: .
cdr3_aa: CASSIVRGVGGYTF
cdr3_nt: TGTGCCAGTAGTATAGTGAGGGGAGTTGGTGGCTACACCTTC

v_call: TRBV19
j_call: TRBJ2-7
d_call: .
clone_size: once
cdr3_aa: CASKAIFDQGPTYEQYF
cdr3_nt: TGTGCCAGTAAAGCTATATTCGACCAGGGGCCAACCTACGAGCAGTACTTC

v_call: TRBV6-6
j_call: TRBJ2-5
d_call: .
clone_size: .
cdr3_aa: CASKGGALQETQYF
cdr3_nt: TGTGCCAGCAAAGGGGGGGCCTTACAAGAGACCCAGTACTTC

v_call: TRBV5-4
j_call: TRBJ1-2
d_call: .
clone_size: .
cdr3_aa: CASSSRPGAESDGYTF
cdr3_nt: TGTGCCAGCAGCTCCCGGCCAGGGGCCGAATCGGACGGCTACACCTTC

v_call: TRBV5-1
j_call: TRBJ2-2
d_call: TRBD2
clone_size: .
cdr3_aa: CASGPLARNTGELFF
cdr3_nt: TGCGCCAGCGGCCCACTAGCGCGCAACACCGGGGAGCTGTTTTTT

v_call: TRBV4-3
j_call: TRBJ2-3
d_call: .
clone_size: .
cdr3_aa: CASSRTGISTDTQYF
cdr3_nt: TGCGCCAGCAGCCGCACAGGGATTAGCACAGATACGCAGTATTTT

v_call: TRBV6-5
j_call: TRBJ1-4
d_call: TRBD1
clone_size: once
cdr3_aa: CASSSLDRIGEKLFF
cdr3_nt: TGTGCCAGCAGTTCCTTGGACAGGATAGGAGAAAAACTGTTTTTT

v_call: TRBV19
j_call: TRBJ1-1
d_call: .
clone_size: .
cdr3_aa: CASSKTRNTEAFF
cdr3_nt: TGTGCCAGTAGTAAGACTAGGAACACTGAAGCTTTCTTT